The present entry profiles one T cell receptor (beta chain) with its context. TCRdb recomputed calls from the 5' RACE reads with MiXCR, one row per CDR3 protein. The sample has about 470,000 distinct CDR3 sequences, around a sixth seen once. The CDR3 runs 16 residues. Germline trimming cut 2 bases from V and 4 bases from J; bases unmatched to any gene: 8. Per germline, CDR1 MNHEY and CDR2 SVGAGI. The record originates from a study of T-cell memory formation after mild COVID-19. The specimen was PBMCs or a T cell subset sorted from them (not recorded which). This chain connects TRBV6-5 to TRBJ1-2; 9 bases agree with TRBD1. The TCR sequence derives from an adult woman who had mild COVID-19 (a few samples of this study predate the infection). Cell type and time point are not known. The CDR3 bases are TGTGCCAGCAGTTACACCGGGACAGGGAAGGGCTATGGCTACACCTTC. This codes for CASSYTGTGKGYGYTF.